This T cell receptor beta chain was sequenced for a study of cytomegalovirus exposure and HLA in healthy donors. Trimming took 4 bases from V and 2 from J, leaving 14 bases between them. This CDR3 has 15 residues. Germline lookup yields CDR1 LGHNA and CDR2 YNFKEQ. Vbeta (60) and Jbeta (13) primers were used in the PCR. Measured with immunoSEQ multiplex PCR; TCRdb has only the in-frame clones, and not every one. Of under 200,000 clones listed, almost 85% are singletons. The chain couples TRBV4-2 to TRBJ1-2; a possible D gene is TRBD1 (5 bases). The source material was PBMCs. The sequence was obtained from a woman aged 50 to 60 in good health and CMV-seronegative. CDR3 sequence (DNA): TGTGCCAGCAGCCTGGGCGGCAGGGAAAACTATGGCTACACCTTC. Amino acid sequence: CASSLGGRENYGYTF.